The clone carrying this T cell receptor beta chain was seen only a few times. The data belong to a study of blood T cell repertoires in COVID-19. At the level of the study: Both acute and convalescent COVID-19 samples were obtained from the United States, Italy and Spain. PBMCs, B-cell-depleted T cells, or T cells were the source of the cDNA or gDNA that made up the material.

V shed 2 bases, J shed 5 bases, and the junction held 5 bases outside the gene matches. The CDR3 runs to 15 residues. Germline CDR1 is SGHDT and CDR2 is YYEEEE. In the authors' workflow: Researchers report that nucleated cell counts were estimated from reference gene primer amplification. Generated by immunoSEQ multiplex PCR, the TCRdb table keeps only in-frame clones and is missing some. V, J and clone size derive from that table, while D and trimming were established from the DNA sequence. The table has about 110,000 clones, approximately 62% seen once. The sequence came from a man at least 80 years old with acute or convalescent COVID-19. The chain joins TRBV5-6 to TRBJ2-3; 10 bases match TRBD1. Sequencing input: peripheral blood. Here the CDR3 DNA reads TGTGCCAGCAGCTTCGGGACAGGGGAAGGAGATACGCAGTATTTT. Amino acids: CASSFGTGEGDTQYF.